Judged by abundance, the clone carrying this TCR gamma chain is large. The data belong to a study of gamma-delta T cells after stem cell transplantation. TCRdb ran CATT on the RT-PCR reads. The sample includes about 590 gamma-chain clones, 32% of them seen just once. The clonotype originates from a human donor. It is not recorded whose cells these are; they may come from a transplant donor. Sequencing was carried out using gamma-delta T cells.

The CDR3 bases are TGTGCCACCTGGGACAGGGACCAAGAGTTGGGCAAAAAAATCAAGGTATTT. This translates into CATWDRDQELGKKIKVF. This chain connects TRGV3 to TRGJP. TCRdb records no J gene; here it was assigned by comparing the DNA to germline. The junction had 3 bases not matched to a gene; V was cut back by 0 bases and J by 4 bases. This CDR3 has 17 residues. Per germline, CDR1 VTNTFY and CDR2 YDVSTARD (reference sequence).